The 25 T cell receptor beta chains given below trace back to one sample, sequenced in a study of metastatic and nonmetastatic thyroid tumors. Each patient came to thyroid surgery without any prior treatment (of any kind). TCRdb redid the clone calls on the PCR reads using MiXCR. Of 70,000 or so clones in the sample, 13% to 15% were seen once. Source material: blood. Receptor source: a male donor with papillary thyroid cancer or a benign thyroid nodule (not recorded which). Some clones in this sample may be carry-over from other donors' samples.

As for this clone: Relative to the germline gene, one junction end is altered; a read error may explain this. This chain uses TRBV3-1 with TRBJ2-1; a weak D match, TRBD2 (5 bases). Germline V gene lookup returns CDR1 LGHDT and CDR2 YNNKEL (reference sequence). This CDR3 region has 15 residues. Written as DNA, the CDR3 is TGTGCCAGCAGCCAGACCTCCGAGGGCCGGGATGAGCATTTCTTC. Translation gives CASSQTSEGRDEHFF.

This clone came up many times. The V and J genes are TRBV5-1 and TRBJ2-7; 7 nucleotides align to TRBD1. Per germline, CDR1 SGHRS and CDR2 YFSETQ. The V and J ends lost 5 bases and 5 bases, in that order; junction bases with no gene match: 7. The CDR3 spans 13 residues. The CDR3 reads CASRSGTENEQYF. DNA for the CDR3: TGCGCCAGCAGGTCCGGGACAGAGAACGAGCAGTACTTC.

This chain connects TRBV27 to TRBJ1-1, with D maybe TRBD1 (5 bases). CDR1 and CDR2 (germline): MNHEY, SMNVEV (reference sequence). This CDR3 has 15 amino acids. V dropped 6 bases and J dropped 1 base, with 15 bases sitting between them. CDR3: CASRLVGGTNTEAFF. The CDR3 bases are TGTGCCAGCAGGTTGGTGGGCGGGACGAACACTGAAGCTTTCTTT.

Concerning this clone: Just one base apart from a much larger clone, this may be a read error. Other nucleotide sequences in the sample specify the same CDR3. This chain uses TRBV30 with TRBJ2-3; no clear D gene. This CDR3 is built from 13 residues. CDR1 is GTSNPN, CDR2 SVGIG, per germline (reference sequence). CDR3 nucleotides: TGCGCCTGGAACGAGCGCGGCACAGATACGCAGTATTTT. This codes for CAWNERGTDTQYF.

At least ten counts were recorded for this clone. The gene calls are TRBV7-9 and TRBJ1-1; no definite D call. V was trimmed by 3 bases and J by 1 base, leaving 3 bases between them. Germline V lookup: CDR1 SEHNR, CDR2 FQNEAQ (reference sequence). CDR3 size: 12 residues. For the CDR3, the DNA is TGTGCCAGCAGCTTCAGGAACACTGAAGCTTTCTTT. Amino acids: CASSFRNTEAFF.

Ten or more counts support this clone. This chain joins TRBV20-1 and TRBJ2-7, with 11 bases matching TRBD2. The CDR3 is 18 residues long. The germline V gene has CDR1 DFQATT and CDR2 SNEGSKA (reference sequence). V trimming: 2 bases; J trimming: 0 bases; junction bases outside the gene matches: 12. CDR3 amino acids: CSARTGTSGPGLSYEQYV. Written as DNA, the CDR3 is TGCAGTGCTAGAACCGGGACTAGCGGCCCTGGCCTCTCCTACGAGCAGTACGTC.

This clone has a count of ten or more. This chain joins TRBV9 and TRBJ2-5; 8 nucleotides align to TRBD1. The trim removed 4 bases at V and 3 bases at J, leaving 5 bases unmatched. The CDR3 is 14 amino acids. CDR1 and CDR2 (germline): SGDLS, YYNGEE. CDR3 nucleotide sequence: TGTGCCAGCAGCAACGGACAGGGAAAAGAGACCCAGTACTTC. Protein sequence: CASSNGQGKETQYF.

The chain links TRBV5-4 to TRBJ2-3; TRBD2 aligns across 11 bases. V shed 2 bases and J 5 bases; nucleotides not matched to a gene: 4. The CDR3 sequence is 15 residues long. The germline V gene has CDR1 SGHNT and CDR2 YYREEE (reference sequence). The CDR3 loop is CASSFSLAGVDTQYF. CDR3 coding DNA: TGTGCCAGCAGCTTTTCACTAGCGGGAGTAGATACGCAGTATTTT.

Remarks on this clone: At one of its ends the junction is not consistent with the germline gene, which may arise from a read error. V gene TRBV7-6 combines with J gene TRBJ2-3, with 12 bases lining up with TRBD2. CDR1 and CDR2 from the germline V gene are SGHVS and FNYEAQ. This CDR3 has 15 residues. CDR3 in DNA: TGTTCCAGCAGCTACGTACTAGCGGGAGGTGATACGCAGTATTTT. Its translation: CSSSYVLAGGDTQYF.

CDR3 sequence reads: CASRRTGGSYEQYF. The DNA for the CDR3 is TGTGCCAGCCGTAGGACAGGGGGGTCCTACGAGCAGTACTTC. The chain joins TRBV28 to TRBJ2-7; 10 bases fit TRBD1. With 8 bases clipped from V and 1 base from J, the junction kept 5 bases outside the gene matches. The CDR3 loop spans 14 amino acids. Germline CDR1 MDHEN, CDR2 SYDVKM. The full variable domain, with the rest looked up from reference TRBV28 and TRBJ2-7, is DVKVTQSSRYLVKRTGEKVFLECVQDMDHENMFWYRQDPGLGLRLIYFSYDVKMKEKGDIPEGYSVSREKKERFSLILESASTNQTSMYLCASRRTGGSYEQYFGPGTRLTVT.

This clone has just a few counts. A much larger clone lies a single base off, so this may be a read error. The genes are TRBV10-2 and TRBJ2-5; either TRBD1 or TRBD2 may supply D (5 bases each). Germline values: CDR1 WSHSY, CDR2 SAAADI. This CDR3 region has 13 residues. The V end lost 5 bases, the J end lost 8 bases, and 15 bases lay between the germline ends. The CDR3 sequence: CASSPQGRDTQYF. The CDR3 region has the DNA TGCGCCAGCAGTCCTCAGGGACGGGATACCCAGTACTTC.

The J gene is TRBJ1-2, the V gene TRBV4-2; D perhaps matches TRBD1 (5 bases). The CDR3 loop spans 15 amino acids. Trimming left V 0 bases short and J 6 bases short, with 14 bases between. The V gene's germline CDR1 is LGHNA and CDR2 YNFKEQ. This CDR3 is CASSQDPGGSNGYTF. The CDR3 DNA reads as TGTGCCAGCAGCCAAGATCCCGGGGGGTCCAATGGCTACACCTTC.

With regard to this clone: A clone one base away is much larger, so this may be a read error. The CDR3 carries no conserved terminal phenylalanine or tryptophan, so it likely arises from a read error. Written as DNA, the CDR3 is TGTGCCAGCAGCTCCACCGCCAGGGCGACGTCTGAAGCTTTCCTT. The encoded protein is CASSSTARATSEAFL. The rearrangement joins TRBV14 to TRBJ1-1; possible D gene TRBD1, 5 bases. The V end was cut by 5 bases, the J end by 6 bases, with 19 bases between. Germline V gene lookup returns CDR1 SGHDN and CDR2 FVKESK. The CDR3 is 15 amino acids.

This clone was detected many times. This sequence may be a read error, since a much larger clone differs from it by one base. This chain uses TRBV30 with TRBJ2-7; D gene ambiguous. CDR3 size: 12 residues. From germline, CDR1 is GTSNPN and CDR2 SVGIG (reference sequence). Trimming cost V 0 bases and J 3 bases, with 6 bases left between them. CDR3 in amino acids: CAWSVEGYEQYF. CDR3 sequence (DNA): TGTGCCTGGAGTGTAGAAGGCTACGAGCAGTACTTC.

This clone was picked up many times. V usage is TRBV28 and J usage is TRBJ2-1; 11 bases align to TRBD2. The CDR3 is 17 residues long. The junction had 8 bases not matched to a gene; V was cut back by 6 bases and J by 1 base. The germline V gene has CDR1 MDHEN and CDR2 SYDVKM. The CDR3 sequence is CASSSPGLAESYNEQFF. As DNA, the CDR3 is TGTGCCAGCAGCTCCCCGGGACTAGCGGAATCCTACAATGAGCAGTTCTTC.

Regarding this clone: This may arise from a read error, as a much more abundant clone is one base away. This CDR3 is also generated by other DNA sequences in the sample. This CDR3 is CASSAGYNNQPQHF. As DNA, the CDR3 is TGTGCCAGCAGCGCAGGCTATAACAATCAGCCCCAGCATTTT. The chain employs TRBV9 and TRBJ1-5; D gene ambiguous. Trimming left V 3 bases short and J 3 bases short, with 10 bases between. The CDR3 extends over 14 amino acids. Germline V gene sequence: CDR1 SGDLS, CDR2 YYNGEE.

This clone appeared many times. The rearrangement links TRBV7-9 to TRBJ2-1, with D maybe TRBD2 (6 bases). The CDR3 is 15 amino acids. In germline, CDR1 is SEHNR, CDR2 FQNEAQ (reference sequence). V was trimmed by 5 bases and J by 7 bases, leaving 18 bases between them. The DNA of the CDR3 is TGTGCCAGCAGCCCCCGAAGGAGCGGGTCTAATGAGCAGTTCTTC. Its translation: CASSPRRSGSNEQFF.

This chain links TRBV14 with TRBJ2-2; 8 nucleotides agree with TRBD2. Per germline, CDR1 SGHDN and CDR2 FVKESK. The V segment lost 1 base and the J segment 7 bases; nucleotides outside the gene matches: 5. The CDR3 length is 15 residues. The CDR3 DNA reads as TGTGCCAGCAGCCAAGTAGCGGGATTTGGCGGGGAGCTGTTTTTT. As protein: CASSQVAGFGGELFF.

This clone was detected only a few times. This chain joins TRBV6-1 and TRBJ1-2; the D is unclear. Germline V CDR1 and CDR2: MNHNS, SASEGT. This CDR3 has 13 amino acids. Trimming removed 10 bases at V and 0 bases at J, with 12 bases between. DNA for the CDR3: TGTGCCACGTCATCGGAGTCTAACTATGGCTACACCTTC. It translates to CATSSESNYGYTF.

In this sample, this clone turned up many times. The chain is built from TRBV11-1 and TRBJ1-1; D remains ambiguous. Trimming stripped 8 bases from V and 1 base from J, with 8 bases between. The CDR3 is made up of 12 amino acids. Germline loops: CDR1 SGHAT, CDR2 FQDESV (reference sequence). In DNA form, the CDR3 reads TGTGCCAGCGGTCGTAGGAACACTGAAGCTTTCTTT. Encoded protein: CASGRRNTEAFF.

The sample holds many counts of this clone. The gene calls are TRBV28 and TRBJ2-7; 10 nucleotides align to TRBD1. This CDR3 has 14 residues. Germline CDR1 and CDR2: MDHEN and SYDVKM. Unmatched junction bases numbered 2, after V lost 3 bases and J lost 3 bases. DNA for the CDR3: TGTGCCAGCAGTTTCTGGACAGGGGGCTACGAGCAGTACTTC. As protein: CASSFWTGGYEQYF. Using reference TRBV28 and TRBJ2-7 for the parts outside the CDR3, the full variable domain is DVKVTQSSRYLVKRTGEKVFLECVQDMDHENMFWYRQDPGLGLRLIYFSYDVKMKEKGDIPEGYSVSREKKERFSLILESASTNQTSMYLCASSFWTGGYEQYFGPGTRLTVT.

V gene TRBV5-6 combines with J gene TRBJ2-1, with 7 positions matching TRBD2. Germline V gives CDR1 SGHDT, CDR2 YYEEEE. The CDR3 is 13 amino acids. J lost 6 bases, V lost 1 base, and 1 base had no gene match. The CDR3 spells CASSLWGGNEQFF. DNA for the CDR3: TGTGCCAGCAGCTTGTGGGGGGGCAATGAGCAGTTCTTC.

With respect to this clone: A much larger clone lies a single base off, so this may be a read error. The V call is TRBV2, the J call TRBJ2-5; D unresolved. CDR1 SNHLY and CDR2 FYNNEI come from the germline V gene. The V gene lost 6 bases and the J gene lost 9 bases, with 14 bases spanning the gap. There are 12 residues in the CDR3. CDR3 region: CASRGSALAQYF. DNA of the CDR3: TGTGCCAGCAGGGGGTCCGCTTTGGCCCAGTACTTC.

To note about this clone: A much more abundant neighbour one base away suggests this may be a read error. This chain joins TRBV3-1 and TRBJ1-1; no clear D gene. Per germline, CDR1 LGHDT and CDR2 YNNKEL (reference sequence). Trimming pared 1 base from V and 2 bases from J, leaving 5 bases between. The CDR3 runs 13 residues. DNA of the CDR3: TGTGCCAGCAGCCAAGTTATTAACACTGAAGCTTTCTTT. It specifies CASSQVINTEAFF.

This clone was observed many times. The V call is TRBV6-6, the J call TRBJ2-7, with D perhaps TRBD1 or TRBD2 (5 bases each). From germline, CDR1 is MNHNY and CDR2 SVGAGI (reference sequence). V was clipped by 2 bases and J by 3 bases, with 8 bases between them. The CDR3 is 13 amino acids. CDR3 DNA: TGTGCCAGCAGTTACGGGGGAAGCTACGAGCAGTACGTC. Protein: CASSYGGSYEQYV.